This T cell receptor beta chain was observed in a study of shared clonotypes between healthy human individuals. The junction had 4 bases not matched to a gene; V was cut back by 4 bases and J by 0 bases. In germline, CDR1 is SGDLS, CDR2 YYNGEE. CDR3 length: 15 residues. The method was immunoSEQ multiplex PCR; TCRdb's version includes in-frame clones alone and lacks a portion of them. Of approximately 2,000,000 clones in the sample, 85% to 95% were seen once. This chain links TRBV9 with TRBJ2-7; 10 nucleotides line up with TRBD1. The receptor comes from a man younger than 35 in good health. Some clones in this sample may be carry-over from other donors' samples. Sequencing was done on a sample of naive CD4+ T cells from PBMCs. Subset: CD45RA+ positively selected. CDR3 loop: CASSPRTGGSYEQYF. As DNA, the CDR3 is TGTGCCAGCAGCCCTCGGACAGGGGGCTCCTACGAGCAGTACTTC.